The 12 T cell receptor beta chains reported below all come from one sample, sequenced in a study of a mutant IDH1 vaccine in newly diagnosed glioma. Time point: week 23, last vaccination. Mutant IDH1 20-mer peptide, at 300 ug, made up each vaccine dose, with topical imiquimod. Sequencing was performed with immunoSEQ multiplex PCR; in TCRdb, only in-frame clones are kept and a portion is missing. The repertoire includes almost 85,000 clones, approximately 85% of them detected once, and 2% to 2.5% sits in the top ten. Their antigen targets remain unknown. The sequences come from PBMCs, collected from a glioma patient whose treatment included an IDH1 peptide vaccine. The receptors stem from a man aged 25 to 40 with glioma. Some clones in this sample may be carry-over from other donors' samples.

In this sample, this clone turned up once. The V call is TRBV2, the J call TRBJ2-4, with D unclear. Germline CDR1 SNHLY, CDR2 FYNNEI. This CDR3 region has 15 residues. The V gene lost 6 bases and the J gene lost 1 base, with 13 bases spanning the gap. For the CDR3, the DNA is TGTGCCAGCAGCCCGGGCTTACCGGCCAAAAACATTCAGTACTTC. It translates to CASSPGLPAKNIQYF.

The chain couples TRBV7-3 to TRBJ2-1; D remains ambiguous. Trimming pared 1 base from V and 0 bases from J, leaving 7 bases between. The V gene's germline CDR1 is SGHTA and CDR2 FQGTGA. This CDR3 is built from 15 residues. CDR3 region: CASSLKYSSYNEQFF. The CDR3 coding sequence is TGTGCCAGCAGCTTAAAGTATTCCTCCTACAATGAGCAGTTCTTC.

The rearrangement links TRBV28 to TRBJ2-5; weak D call: TRBD2 (5 bases). V was trimmed by 5 bases and J by 7 bases, leaving 11 bases between them. Germline V gene sequence: CDR1 MDHEN, CDR2 SYDVKM. The CDR3 runs 12 residues. The CDR3 region has the DNA TGTGCCAGCAGTCCGCCCGAGGGGACCCAGTACTTC. Its translation is CASSPPEGTQYF.

The V call is TRBV10-1, the J call TRBJ1-1; the D gene is possibly TRBD1 (5 bases). V lost 0 bases and J lost 4, with 15 bases in between. Germline V CDR1 and CDR2: WNHNN, SYGVQD (reference sequence). The CDR3 has 16 residues. The DNA of the CDR3 is TGCGCCAGCAGTGAGTCAGGGGTCCTACCCCCCACTGAAGCTTTCTTT. Amino acids: CASSESGVLPPTEAFF.

V is TRBV5-5 and J is TRBJ2-7; 7 bases map to TRBD1. V lost 1 base to trimming and J lost 5 bases; unmatched junction nucleotides: 3. The CDR3 runs to 13 residues. The germline V gene has CDR1 SGHKS and CDR2 YYEKEE (reference sequence). The CDR3 reads CASSLSTGNEQYF. The CDR3 DNA reads as TGTGCCAGCAGCTTGTCGACAGGGAACGAGCAGTACTTC. The full variable domain, completed using reference TRBV5-5 and TRBJ2-7, is DAGVTQSPTHLIKTRGQQVTLRCSPISGHKSVSWYQQVLGQGPQFIFQYYEKEERGRGNFPDRFSARQFPNYSSELNVNALLLGDSALYLCASSLSTGNEQYFGPGTRLTVT.

V gene TRBV28 combines with J gene TRBJ2-1, with 9 nucleotides matching TRBD1. The germline CDR1 and CDR2 sequences are MDHEN and SYDVKM. The CDR3 runs 14 residues. The trim removed 6 bases at V and 7 bases at J, leaving 7 bases unmatched. The CDR3: CASSWDRADNEQFF. For the CDR3, the DNA is TGTGCCAGCAGCTGGGACAGGGCGGATAATGAGCAGTTCTTC.

The V and J genes are TRBV5-1 and TRBJ2-7; 8 bases are shared with TRBD1. CDR3 length: 15 amino acids. Trimming at V came to 5 bases and at J to 5 bases, leaving 12 bases not matched to a gene. The germline gives CDR1 SGHRS, CDR2 YFSETQ. The CDR3 here is CASSLTGDPSNEQYF. The DNA for the CDR3 is TGCGCCAGCAGTCTGACAGGGGACCCTTCCAACGAGCAGTACTTC.

The chain carries TRBV29-1 and TRBJ2-5; the D gene is possibly TRBD2 (5 bases). Gene TRBJ2-7 matches the end of the DNA better, so the J call may be wrong. The CDR3 loop spans 9 amino acids. Germline loops: CDR1 SQVTM, CDR2 ANQGSEA. This CDR3 is CSVADEQYF. In DNA, the CDR3 is TGCAGCGTAGCGGACGAGCAGTACTTC.

This chain links TRBV6-1 with TRBJ1-2; D remains unclear. This CDR3 has 14 amino acids. CDR1 is MNHNS, CDR2 SASEGT, per germline. V was shortened by 4 bases and J by 5 bases, with 14 bases between the two germline ends. CDR3 bases: TGTGCCAGCAGTGTCCTAAATCGGGTATATGGCTACACCTTC. Translation gives CASSVLNRVYGYTF.

The genes are TRBV7-9 and TRBJ1-2; D not resolved. The CDR3 consists of 14 residues. The germline V gene has CDR1 SEHNR and CDR2 FQNEAQ (reference sequence). The V and J ends lost 3 bases and 4 bases respectively, with 12 bases between them. The CDR3 region has the DNA TGTGCCAGCAGCTTTCGAGAACAGCCCTATGGCTACACCTTC. The encoded protein is CASSFREQPYGYTF.

The genes are TRBV9 and TRBJ2-4, with D perhaps TRBD2 (6 bases). The germline CDR1 and CDR2 sequences are SGDLS and YYNGEE. V lost 2 bases and J 3 bases, leaving 6 bases between the germline ends. The CDR3 totals 13 residues. The CDR3 DNA follows: TGTGCCAGCAGCGTGGGAGGCAAAAACATTCAGTACTTC. Amino acids: CASSVGGKNIQYF.

This chain joins TRBV30 and TRBJ2-5, with D tentatively TRBD2 (6 bases). The CDR3 spans 13 residues. Germline V CDR1 and CDR2: GTSNPN, SVGIG (reference sequence). V was clipped by 3 bases and J by 5 bases, with 13 bases between them. The CDR3 region is CAWSGGGRETQYF. The CDR3 DNA reads as TGTGCCTGGAGCGGTGGAGGGCGGGAGACCCAGTACTTC.